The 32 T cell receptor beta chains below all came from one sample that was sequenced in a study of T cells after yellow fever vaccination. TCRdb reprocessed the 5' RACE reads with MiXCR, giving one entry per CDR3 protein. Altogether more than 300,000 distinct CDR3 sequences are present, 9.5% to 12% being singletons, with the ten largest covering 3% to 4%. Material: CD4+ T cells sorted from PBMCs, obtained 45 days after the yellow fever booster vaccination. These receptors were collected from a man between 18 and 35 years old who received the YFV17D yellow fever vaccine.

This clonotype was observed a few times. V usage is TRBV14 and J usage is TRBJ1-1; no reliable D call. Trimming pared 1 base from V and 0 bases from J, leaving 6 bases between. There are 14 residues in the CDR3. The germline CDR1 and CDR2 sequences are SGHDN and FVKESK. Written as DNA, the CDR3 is TGTGCCAGCAGCCAAGTGTCAGTGAACACTGAAGCTTTCTTT. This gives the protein CASSQVSVNTEAFF.

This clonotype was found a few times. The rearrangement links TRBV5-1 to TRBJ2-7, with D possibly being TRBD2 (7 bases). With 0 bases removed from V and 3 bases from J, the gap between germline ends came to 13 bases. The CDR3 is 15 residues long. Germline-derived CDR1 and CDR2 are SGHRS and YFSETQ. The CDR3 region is CASSLGGGALYEQYV. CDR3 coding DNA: TGCGCCAGCAGCTTGGGAGGGGGGGCCCTCTACGAGCAGTACGTC.

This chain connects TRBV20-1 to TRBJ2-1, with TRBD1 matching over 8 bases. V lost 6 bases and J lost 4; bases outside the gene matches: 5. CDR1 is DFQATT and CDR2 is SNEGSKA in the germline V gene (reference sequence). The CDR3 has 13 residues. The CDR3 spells CSAGRDRYNEQFF. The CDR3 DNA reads TGCAGTGCCGGCCGGGACAGGTACAATGAGCAGTTCTTC.

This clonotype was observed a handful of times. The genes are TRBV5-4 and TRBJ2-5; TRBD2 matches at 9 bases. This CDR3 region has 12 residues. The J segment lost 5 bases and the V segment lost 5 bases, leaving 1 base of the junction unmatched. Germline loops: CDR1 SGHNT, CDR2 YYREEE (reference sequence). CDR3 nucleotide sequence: TGTGCCAGCAGGGGGACTAGCGAGACCCAGTACTTC. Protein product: CASRGTSETQYF.

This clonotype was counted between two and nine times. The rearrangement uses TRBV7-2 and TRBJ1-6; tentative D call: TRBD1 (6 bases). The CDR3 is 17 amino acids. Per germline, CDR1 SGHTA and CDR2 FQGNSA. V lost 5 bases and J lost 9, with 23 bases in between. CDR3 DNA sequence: TGTGCCAGCAGCCCACTAATTCGACAGCAGGGGACTTCACCCCTCCACTTT. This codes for CASSPLIRQQGTSPLHF.

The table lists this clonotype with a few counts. The CDR3: CATSRNRQESFF. CDR3 nucleotides: TGTGCCACCAGCAGAAATCGACAGGAGTCTTTCTTT. The gene calls are TRBV15 and TRBJ1-1; perhaps TRBD1 as D (6 bases). The V gene's germline CDR1 is LNHNV and CDR2 YYDKDF (reference sequence). The CDR3 consists of 12 residues. Trimming removed 2 bases at V and 12 bases at J, with 13 bases between.

CDR3 bases: TGCGCCAGCAGCTTGCGGACAGGGGGCGATGAAAAACTGTTTTTT. The encoded protein is CASSLRTGGDEKLFF. The rearrangement links TRBV5-1 to TRBJ1-4; 11 bases fit TRBD1. CDR3 length: 15 amino acids. Losses at the gene ends were 1 base for V and 6 bases for J; bases not matched to a gene: 2. The germline CDR1 and CDR2 sequences are SGHRS and YFSETQ.

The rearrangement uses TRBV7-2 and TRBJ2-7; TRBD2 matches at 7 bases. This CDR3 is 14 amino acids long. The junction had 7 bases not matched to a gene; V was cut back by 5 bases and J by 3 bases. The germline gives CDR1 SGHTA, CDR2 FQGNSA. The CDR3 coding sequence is TGTGCCAGCAGCCAAGCGGGGCTCGACTACGAGCAGTACTTC. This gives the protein CASSQAGLDYEQYF.

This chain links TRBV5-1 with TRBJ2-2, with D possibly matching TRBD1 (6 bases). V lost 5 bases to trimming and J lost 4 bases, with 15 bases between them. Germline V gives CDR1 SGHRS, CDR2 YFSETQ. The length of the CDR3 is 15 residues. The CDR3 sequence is CASRVQGLATGELFF. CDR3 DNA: TGCGCCAGCAGGGTACAGGGCCTCGCCACCGGGGAGCTGTTTTTT.

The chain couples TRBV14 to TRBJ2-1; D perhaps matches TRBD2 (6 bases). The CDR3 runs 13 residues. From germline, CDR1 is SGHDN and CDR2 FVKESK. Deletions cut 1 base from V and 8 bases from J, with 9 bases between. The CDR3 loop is CASSQVSGDEQFF. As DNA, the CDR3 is TGTGCCAGCAGCCAAGTCTCGGGGGATGAGCAGTTCTTC. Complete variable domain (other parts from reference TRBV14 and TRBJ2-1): EAGVTQFPSHSVIEKGQTVTLRCDPISGHDNLYWYRRVMGKEIKFLLHFVKESKQDESGMPNNRFLAERTGGTYSTLKVQPAELEDSGVYFCASSQVSGDEQFFGPGTRLTVL.

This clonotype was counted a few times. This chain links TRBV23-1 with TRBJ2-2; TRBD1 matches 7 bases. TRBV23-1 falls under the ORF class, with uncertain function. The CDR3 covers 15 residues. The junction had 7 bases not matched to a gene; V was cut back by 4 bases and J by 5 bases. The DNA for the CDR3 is TGCGCCAGCAGTCCCAGACAGGGCAAAACCGGGGAGCTGTTTTTT. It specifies CASSPRQGKTGELFF.

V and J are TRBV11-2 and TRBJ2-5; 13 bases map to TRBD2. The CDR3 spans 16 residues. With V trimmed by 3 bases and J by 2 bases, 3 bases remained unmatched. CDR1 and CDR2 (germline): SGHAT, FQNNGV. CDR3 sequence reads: CASSFGTSGAQETQYF. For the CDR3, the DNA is TGTGCCAGCAGCTTTGGGACTAGCGGGGCTCAAGAGACCCAGTACTTC.

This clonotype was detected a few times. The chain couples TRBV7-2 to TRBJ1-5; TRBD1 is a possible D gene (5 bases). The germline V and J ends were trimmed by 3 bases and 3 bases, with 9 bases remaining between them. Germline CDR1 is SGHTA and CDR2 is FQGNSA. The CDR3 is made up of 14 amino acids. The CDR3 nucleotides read TGTGCCAGCAGCTTGGGGCAGTTCAATCAGCCCCAGCATTTT. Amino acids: CASSLGQFNQPQHF.

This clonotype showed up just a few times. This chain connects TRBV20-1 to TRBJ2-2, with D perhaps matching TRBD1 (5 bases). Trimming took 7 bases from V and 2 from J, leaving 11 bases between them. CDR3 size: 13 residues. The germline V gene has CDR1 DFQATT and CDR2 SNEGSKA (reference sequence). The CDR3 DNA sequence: TGCAGTGTAAGGGGAATCAACACCGGGGAGCTGTTTTTT. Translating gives CSVRGINTGELFF.

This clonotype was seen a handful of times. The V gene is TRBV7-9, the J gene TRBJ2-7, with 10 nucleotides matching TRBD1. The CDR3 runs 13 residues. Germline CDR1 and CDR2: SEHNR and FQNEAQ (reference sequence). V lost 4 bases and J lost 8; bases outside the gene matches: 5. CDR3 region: CASSSRQGAKQYV. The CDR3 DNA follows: TGTGCCAGCAGCTCGAGACAGGGGGCGAAGCAGTACGTC.

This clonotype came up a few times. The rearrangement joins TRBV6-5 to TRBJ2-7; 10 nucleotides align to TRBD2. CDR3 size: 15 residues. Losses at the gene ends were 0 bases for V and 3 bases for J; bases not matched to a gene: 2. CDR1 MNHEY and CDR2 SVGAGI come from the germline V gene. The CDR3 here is CASSYSASGGYEQYF. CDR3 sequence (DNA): TGTGCCAGCAGTTACTCTGCTAGCGGGGGCTACGAGCAGTACTTC.

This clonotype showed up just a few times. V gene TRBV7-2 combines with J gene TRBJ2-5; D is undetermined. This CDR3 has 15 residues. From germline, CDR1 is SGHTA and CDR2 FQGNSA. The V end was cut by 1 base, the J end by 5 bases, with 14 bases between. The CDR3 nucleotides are TGTGCCAGCAGCTTAGAGCTGGCAGGTGGGGAGACCCAGTACTTC. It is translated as CASSLELAGGETQYF.

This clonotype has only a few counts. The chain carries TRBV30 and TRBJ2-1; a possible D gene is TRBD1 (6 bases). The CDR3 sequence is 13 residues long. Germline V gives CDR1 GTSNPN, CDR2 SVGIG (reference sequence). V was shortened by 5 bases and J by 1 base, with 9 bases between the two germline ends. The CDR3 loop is CAWGRGSYNEQFF. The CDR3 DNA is TGTGCCTGGGGAAGGGGGTCCTACAATGAGCAGTTCTTC.

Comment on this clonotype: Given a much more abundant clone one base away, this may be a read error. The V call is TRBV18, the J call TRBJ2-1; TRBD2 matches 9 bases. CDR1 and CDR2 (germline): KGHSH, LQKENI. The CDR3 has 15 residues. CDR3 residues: CASSPPGAGGNEEFF. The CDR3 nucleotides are TGTGCCAGCTCACCTCCTGGAGCGGGGGGCAATGAGGAGTTCTTC.

CDR3 sequence (DNA): TGTGCCAGCAGCGTAGCCCGGGACGGCGTTCGTGGAAACACCATATATTTT. Protein: CASSVARDGVRGNTIYF. V gene TRBV9 combines with J gene TRBJ1-3, with D tentatively TRBD1 (5 bases). Germline CDR1 reads SGDLS; CDR2 reads YYNGEE. The length of the CDR3 is 17 residues. Trimming cost V 0 bases and J 3 bases, with 16 bases left between them.

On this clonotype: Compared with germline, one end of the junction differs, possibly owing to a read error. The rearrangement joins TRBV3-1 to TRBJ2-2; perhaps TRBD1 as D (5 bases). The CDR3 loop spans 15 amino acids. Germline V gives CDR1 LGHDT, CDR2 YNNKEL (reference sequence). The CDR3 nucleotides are TGTGCCAGCAGCGTTCGGGCAGGGAACTCCGGGGAGCTGTTTTTT. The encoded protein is CASSVRAGNSGELFF.

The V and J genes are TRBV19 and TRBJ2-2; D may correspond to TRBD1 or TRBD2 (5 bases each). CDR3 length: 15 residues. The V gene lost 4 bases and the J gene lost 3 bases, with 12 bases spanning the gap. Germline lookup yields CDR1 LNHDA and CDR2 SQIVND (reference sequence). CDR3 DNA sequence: TGTGCCAGTAGTAGAGGGGTTCAGGACACCGGGGAGCTGTTTTTT. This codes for CASSRGVQDTGELFF.

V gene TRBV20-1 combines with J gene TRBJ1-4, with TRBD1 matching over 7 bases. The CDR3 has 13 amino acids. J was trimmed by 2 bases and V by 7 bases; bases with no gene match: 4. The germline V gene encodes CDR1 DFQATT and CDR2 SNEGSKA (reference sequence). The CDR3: CSVNRGTNEKLFF. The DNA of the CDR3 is TGCAGTGTTAACAGGGGTACTAATGAAAAACTGTTTTTT.

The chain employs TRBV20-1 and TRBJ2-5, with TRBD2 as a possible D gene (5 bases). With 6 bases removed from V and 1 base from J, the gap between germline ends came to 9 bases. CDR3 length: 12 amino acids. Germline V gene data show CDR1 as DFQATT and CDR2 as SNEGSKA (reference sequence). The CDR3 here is CSAEEVQETQYF. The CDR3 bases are TGCAGTGCCGAGGAGGTCCAAGAGACCCAGTACTTC.

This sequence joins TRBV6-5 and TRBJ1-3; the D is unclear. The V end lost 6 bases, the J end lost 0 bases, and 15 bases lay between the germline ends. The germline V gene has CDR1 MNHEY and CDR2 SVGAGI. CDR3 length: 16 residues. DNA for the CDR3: TGTGCCAGCAGGCCCATGTCGGCCGGCTCTGGAAACACCATATATTTT. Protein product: CASRPMSAGSGNTIYF.

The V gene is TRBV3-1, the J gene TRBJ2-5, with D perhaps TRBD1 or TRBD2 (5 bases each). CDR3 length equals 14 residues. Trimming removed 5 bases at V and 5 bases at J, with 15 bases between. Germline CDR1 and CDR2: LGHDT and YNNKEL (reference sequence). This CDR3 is CASSYQAGSETQYF. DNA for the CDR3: TGTGCCAGCAGCTACCAGGCAGGGAGTGAGACCCAGTACTTC.

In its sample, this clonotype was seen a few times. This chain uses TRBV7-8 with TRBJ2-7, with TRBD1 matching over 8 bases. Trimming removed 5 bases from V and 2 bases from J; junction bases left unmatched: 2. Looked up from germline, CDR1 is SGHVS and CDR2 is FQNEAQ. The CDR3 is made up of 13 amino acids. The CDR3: CASSQDRAYEQYV. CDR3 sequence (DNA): TGTGCCAGCAGCCAGGACAGGGCCTACGAGCAGTACGTC.

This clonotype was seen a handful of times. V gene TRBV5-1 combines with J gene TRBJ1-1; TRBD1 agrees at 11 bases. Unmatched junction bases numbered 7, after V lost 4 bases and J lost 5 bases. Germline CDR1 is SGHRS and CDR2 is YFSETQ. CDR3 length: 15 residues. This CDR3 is CASSLVGQGATEAFF. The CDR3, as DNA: TGCGCCAGCAGCCTAGTAGGACAGGGGGCTACTGAAGCTTTCTTT.

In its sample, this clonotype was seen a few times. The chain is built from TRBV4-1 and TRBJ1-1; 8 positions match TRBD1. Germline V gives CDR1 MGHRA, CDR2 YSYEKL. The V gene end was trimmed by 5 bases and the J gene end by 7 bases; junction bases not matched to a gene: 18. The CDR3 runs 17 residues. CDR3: CASSSRTGRATGDEAFF. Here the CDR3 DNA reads TGCGCCAGCAGCTCGCGGACAGGGAGGGCGACTGGGGATGAAGCTTTCTTT.

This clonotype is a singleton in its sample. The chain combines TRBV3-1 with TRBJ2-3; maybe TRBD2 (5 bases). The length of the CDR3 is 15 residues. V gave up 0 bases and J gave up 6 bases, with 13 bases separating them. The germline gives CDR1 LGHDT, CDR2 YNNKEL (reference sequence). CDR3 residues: CASSQDIGSGDTQYF. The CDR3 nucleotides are TGTGCCAGCAGCCAAGATATCGGCTCGGGGGATACGCAGTATTTT.

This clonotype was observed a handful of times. CDR3 in amino acids: CASSYGARYNEQFF. CDR3 in DNA: TGTGCCAGCAGTTATGGGGCGCGGTACAATGAGCAGTTCTTC. The V call is TRBV6-5, the J call TRBJ2-1; TRBD1 might be the D (5 bases). This CDR3 spans 14 amino acids. The V gene lost 3 bases and the J gene lost 4 bases, with 10 bases spanning the gap. The germline V gene has CDR1 MNHEY and CDR2 SVGAGI.

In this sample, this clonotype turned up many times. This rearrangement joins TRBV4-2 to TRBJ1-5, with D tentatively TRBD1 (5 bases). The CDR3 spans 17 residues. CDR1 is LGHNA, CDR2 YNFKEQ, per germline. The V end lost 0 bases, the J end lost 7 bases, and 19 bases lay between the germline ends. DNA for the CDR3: TGTGCCAGCAGCCAAGACGCTGAGGCGGCAGGGAACCAGCCCCAGCATTTT. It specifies CASSQDAEAAGNQPQHF.